A selection of T cell receptor beta chains follows, all from one sample in a study of T cell repertoires in cytomegalovirus infection. MiXCR, run by TCRdb on the reads, gives a single entry per CDR3 protein. Seen here are approximately 170,000 distinct CDR3 sequences, 17% observed once, and the top ten hold around 20%. The material sequenced was CD8+ T cells from PBMCs. The receptors stem from a human donor in good health (CMV status not recorded). Some clones in this sample may be carry-over from other donors' samples. Both conserved end residues are part of each CDR3. A D gene is named only where the DNA matches it firmly. A row's size may be missing; if present it is once, few, many or a size class.

d_call	cdr3_length	clone_size	j_call	v_call	cdr3_aa	cdr3_nt
NA	17	NA	TRBJ2-3	TRBV7-2	CASSLESLSLEEDTQYF	TGTGCCAGCAGCTTAGAATCCCTGTCGCTTGAGGAAGATACGCAGTATTTT
TRBD2	14	NA	TRBJ2-1	TRBV6-2/TRBV6-3	CASGTSGSNNEQFF	TGTGCCAGCGGAACTAGCGGGAGTAATAATGAGCAGTTCTTC
TRBD1	13	few	TRBJ2-3	TRBV28	CASRRGQGNTQYF	TGTGCCAGCAGAAGAGGACAGGGAAATACGCAGTATTTT
NA	15	few	TRBJ2-1	TRBV29-1	CSVEGRRSSYNEQFF	TGCAGCGTTGAGGGTCGACGGAGCTCCTACAATGAGCAGTTCTTC
TRBD2	15	NA	TRBJ2-7	TRBV27	CASSLVSGRAYEQYF	TGTGCCAGCAGTCTCGTTAGCGGGAGGGCCTACGAGCAGTACTTC
TRBD2	17	NA	TRBJ2-3	TRBV5-1	CASSSLNRDYPPDTQYF	TGCGCCAGCAGCTCCCTTAACCGGGACTACCCCCCAGATACGCAGTATTTT
TRBD2	17	NA	TRBJ2-1	TRBV7-6	CASSFSSGRRSYNEQFF	TGTGCCAGCAGCTTCTCTAGCGGGAGAAGATCCTACAATGAGCAGTTCTTC
TRBD2	14	NA	TRBJ2-3	TRBV6-2/TRBV6-3	CASSYAGGTDTQYF	TGTGCCAGCAGTTACGCGGGGGGCACAGATACGCAGTATTTT
TRBD1	16	NA	TRBJ2-4	TRBV7-2	CASSLGGTEAKNIQYF	TGTGCCAGCAGCTTAGGAGGGACAGAAGCCAAAAACATTCAGTACTTC
NA	14	NA	TRBJ2-1	TRBV5-6	CASSLGPRETEQFF	TGTGCCAGCAGCTTGGGACCCCGAGAGACAGAGCAGTTCTTC
TRBD2	17	NA	TRBJ2-2	TRBV7-8	CASSSKAGGPNTGELFF	TGTGCCAGCAGCTCAAAAGCGGGAGGGCCGAACACCGGGGAGCTGTTTTTT
NA	13	NA	TRBJ2-1	TRBV19	CASSMSGDNEQFF	TGTGCCAGTAGTATGTCGGGAGACAATGAGCAGTTCTTC
NA	14	many	TRBJ2-6	TRBV14	CASRPLFGANVLTF	TGTGCCAGCAGACCTCTATTTGGGGCCAACGTCCTGACTTTC
TRBD1	15	NA	TRBJ1-5	TRBV15	CATSRDMRGLQPQHF	TGTGCCACCAGCAGAGATATGAGGGGGCTTCAGCCCCAGCATTTT
NA	14	NA	TRBJ2-7	TRBV12-3/TRBV12-4	CASSQTGVRYEQYF	TGTGCCAGCAGCCAAACAGGTGTGAGGTACGAGCAGTACTTC
TRBD2	19	few	TRBJ2-1	TRBV29-1	CSVDGHRGTTGLAYNEQFF	TGCAGCGTTGACGGGCACCGGGGGACGACGGGACTAGCCTACAATGAGCAGTTCTTC
NA	14	NA	TRBJ1-1	TRBV4-1	CASSRSTGNTEAFF	TGCGCCAGCAGCCGATCGACAGGGAACACTGAAGCTTTCTTT
TRBD2	17	NA	TRBJ2-7	TRBV4-1	CASSQDPLAGPVYEQYF	TGCGCCAGCAGCCAAGACCCATTAGCGGGACCCGTCTACGAGCAGTACTTC
TRBD1	13	many	TRBJ1-1	TRBV7-2	CASSLNRGTEAFF	TGTGCCAGCAGCTTAAACAGGGGTACTGAAGCTTTCTTT
TRBD2	18	NA	TRBJ2-4	TRBV7-2	CASSLEASGTWGKNIQYF	TGTGCCAGCAGCTTAGAGGCTAGCGGGACTTGGGGCAAAAACATTCAGTACTTC
NA	12	many	TRBJ1-1	TRBV7-9	CASTEKNTEAFF	TGTGCCAGCACGGAGAAGAACACTGAAGCTTTCTTT
TRBD1	15	NA	TRBJ1-2	TRBV29-1	CSVVGRQGANYGYTF	TGCAGCGTTGTGGGACGACAGGGAGCTAACTATGGCTACACCTTC
TRBD2	12	NA	TRBJ2-1	TRBV28	CASWASGTQQFF	TGTGCCAGCTGGGCTAGCGGGACACAGCAGTTCTTC
TRBD2	16	few	TRBJ2-1	TRBV7-3	CASSSLGGSSYNEQFF	TGTGCCAGCAGCTCCCTTGGCGGGAGTTCCTACAATGAGCAGTTCTTC
NA	16	NA	TRBJ2-1	TRBV20-1	CSAPAIGESSYNEQFF	TGCAGTGCTCCCGCCATCGGAGAGAGCTCCTACAATGAGCAGTTCTTC
NA	14	NA	TRBJ2-7	TRBV20-1	CSASLEGGTYEQYF	TGCAGTGCTAGCCTAGAGGGGGGGACCTACGAGCAGTACTTC
NA	16	NA	TRBJ1-2	TRBV6-2/TRBV6-3	CASSYSGGVSLWGYTF	TGTGCCAGCAGTTACTCAGGCGGTGTCTCCCTCTGGGGCTACACCTTC
TRBD2	17	once	TRBJ2-2	TRBV7-9	CASSPYGTSGATGELFF	TGTGCCAGCAGCCCGTACGGGACTAGCGGGGCCACCGGGGAGCTGTTTTTT
TRBD1	13	few	TRBJ1-3	TRBV7-2	CASGFQGGYTIYF	TGTGCCAGCGGCTTCCAGGGGGGATACACCATATATTTT
TRBD1	15	NA	TRBJ1-2	TRBV28	CASSAQGAVDYGYTF	TGTGCCAGCAGCGCACAGGGGGCAGTGGACTATGGCTACACCTTC
NA	15	many	TRBJ2-6	TRBV7-9	CASSLVGSGANVLTF	TGTGCCAGCAGCTTAGTGGGGAGCGGGGCCAACGTCCTGACTTTC
NA	14	NA	TRBJ2-1	TRBV7-2	CASSLGWSYNEQFF	TGTGCCAGCAGCTTAGGATGGTCCTACAATGAGCAGTTCTTC
NA	13	few	TRBJ1-2	TRBV7-2	CASRNRDLYGYTF	TGTGCCAGCAGAAACCGGGACCTCTATGGCTACACCTTC
TRBD2	13	NA	TRBJ2-1	TRBV7-2	CASNLGGRNEQFF	TGTGCCAGCAACCTGGGCGGGAGGAATGAGCAGTTCTTC
TRBD2	14	few	TRBJ2-1	TRBV7-6	CASSASGRGNEQFF	TGTGCCAGCAGCGCTAGCGGGAGGGGCAATGAGCAGTTCTTC
NA	14	few	TRBJ1-1	TRBV10-3	CAISARDTNTEAFF	TGTGCCATCAGTGCTCGGGACACAAACACTGAAGCTTTCTTT
NA	13	NA	TRBJ1-1	TRBV20-1	CSASKVGSTEAFF	TGCAGTGCTAGTAAGGTCGGGTCCACTGAAGCTTTCTTT
TRBD2	15	few	TRBJ2-1	TRBV7-2	CASSLELARFNEQFF	TGTGCCAGCAGCTTAGAACTAGCGCGGTTCAATGAGCAGTTCTTC
TRBD1	14	NA	TRBJ2-1	TRBV4-1	CASSLWTGNNEQFF	TGTGCCAGCAGCCTATGGACAGGGAACAATGAGCAGTTCTTC
NA	15	NA	TRBJ1-2	TRBV5-6	CASTTIYREKKGYTF	TGTGCCAGCACGACGATTTACAGGGAAAAGAAGGGCTACACCTTC
TRBD2	15	many	TRBJ2-1	TRBV28	CASERLAGDYNEQFF	TGTGCCAGCGAGAGACTAGCGGGAGACTACAATGAGCAGTTCTTC
TRBD1	12	NA	TRBJ2-2	TRBV29-1	CSVEQGAGELFF	TGCAGCGTTGAACAGGGGGCCGGGGAGCTGTTTTTT
NA	16	many	TRBJ2-3	TRBV7-6	CASSLAAERGGDTQYF	TGTGCCAGCAGCTTAGCGGCAGAACGAGGGGGGGATACGCAGTATTTT
TRBD2	18	NA	TRBJ2-1	TRBV6-2/TRBV6-3	CASSYSMSGRYGKDEQFF	TGTGCCAGCAGTTACTCTATGAGCGGGAGGTATGGAAAGGATGAGCAGTTCTTC
NA	14	NA	TRBJ2-7	TRBV7-1	CASSSATSMMEQYF	TGTGCCAGCAGCTCCGCTACCTCTATGATGGAGCAGTACTTC
NA	16	few	TRBJ2-3	TRBV12-3/TRBV12-4	CASSLDPRRVPDTQYF	TGTGCCAGCAGTTTAGACCCCCGAAGGGTCCCAGATACGCAGTATTTT
NA	12	few	TRBJ2-1	TRBV7-9	CASSLMGFEQFF	TGTGCCAGCAGCTTGATGGGCTTTGAGCAGTTCTTC
NA	11	few	TRBJ2-3	TRBV9	CASGGTDTQYF	TGTGCCAGCGGGGGGACAGATACGCAGTATTTT
NA	13	NA	TRBJ1-1	TRBV7-9	CASSSAGNTEAFF	TGTGCCAGCAGTTCGGCCGGGAACACTGAAGCTTTCTTT